The entry below describes one T cell receptor beta chain. The antigen it binds to is not known. No base quality values were provided; no much bigger clone lies one nucleotide off. Relative to germline, V is 5 bases shorter and J is 1 base shorter, with 6 bases between their ends. Its CDR3 holds 12 amino acids, cysteine through phenylalanine. Here the CDR3 DNA is all that survives: 36 bases in frame from base 1. The germline V gene encodes CDR1 MDHEN and CDR2 SYDVKM. In total, roughly 670 healthy bone marrow donors made up the cohort. At the time of sampling, all cohort members were nominally healthy, though unrecorded immune exposures were likely present. The donor was CMV seronegative and was included in the group of about 350 seronegative cohort members. Every donor gave a peripheral blood sample, and the peripheral blood mononuclear cells from that sample were used for TCR beta sequencing. The Qiagen DNeasy Blood Extraction Kit was used to extract genomic DNA from the blood cell samples.

These data originate in a study of cytomegalovirus exposure and HLA in healthy donors (dated 2017 in TCRdb). About the full investigation: An earlier analysis of approximately 640 of the donors reported about 250 Gb of sequence data and 117 million unique TCR beta sequences from 150 million to 200 million T cells. An early release that covered about 600 HLA-typed donors contained about 300 gigabases of sequencing data and 85 million to 100 million unique TCR sequences. Of the 300 to 450 genotyped donors, 65% to 90% fell in the genetic ancestry cluster associated with self-reported Caucasian donors. The study aimed to test whether signatures of past pathogen exposure could be identified by cataloging public T cell receptors. Using immunosequencing, the study profiled T cell repertoires from 640 or so subjects and related those repertoires to cytomegalovirus serostatus. In addition to the first cohort of approximately 670 subjects, a separate validation cohort of 120 different subjects was used. To predict cytomegalovirus infection status, the study combined high-throughput TCR immunosequencing, statistical association of individual TCRs with disease status, and machine learning. In a later analysis, previously published TCR beta repertoires from more than 500 donors were re-analyzed and high-resolution HLA genotyping was added so that TCR occurrence patterns could be studied. In the later analysis, no new phenotypic data were used to find candidate immune exposures; instead, reliance was placed on TCR beta sequences and their occurrence across donors. An earlier analysis of several hundred of the donors applied high-throughput TCR beta sequencing to assess whether each TCR beta V gene segment acted as functional or pseudogenic. Alongside the repertoire data, information on donor age, sex, ethnicity and CMV serostatus was compiled. A later genetic analysis took genome-wide SNP genotypes for about 65% of the 666 donors and used that subset as a discovery cohort. Every discovery cohort repertoire had been produced on one sequencing platform. Class I and class II HLA loci were covered by the typing at four-digit resolution. Typing coverage differed by locus: A, B, C, DRB1 and DQB1 were typed in roughly 629-630 donors, DQA1 in around 500, DPA1 in nearly 610, and DPB1 in 450 to 480. Four or five DR-DQ haplotypes were treated as single units for association and clustering because of strong linkage in the cohort. Among some 400 genotyped donors of the cohort, an average of roughly 230,000 unique TCR beta nucleotide sequences was sequenced per donor, of which about 20% were non-productive.

Library creation used the immunoSEQ multiplex PCR assay. For the multiplex PCR, a mixture combining 60 forward primers for TCR Vbeta segments and 13 reverse primers for TCR Jbeta segments was used. The CDR3 region of rearranged TCR beta genes was amplified from genomic DNA by a multiplex PCR assay. Amplified TCR beta libraries were sequenced as 87-base-pair reads on the Illumina HiSeq System. Per the authors' processing: Across the 500 to 850 repertoires, a later analysis counted tens of millions of unique TCR beta chains, some 11 million of which were shared by at least two donors. Raw reads were error-corrected and collapsed into unique sequences with a nearest-neighbor algorithm that merged closely related sequences to remove PCR and sequencing errors. V, D and J gene segments were assigned by aligning CDR3 sequences to IMGT reference sequences. Each retained sequence needed at least a six-nucleotide match to both a V gene segment and a J gene segment. A rearrangement counted as productive if the CDR3 had no stop codons and remained in frame with V and J, and every other rearrangement counted as non-productive. CDR3 was defined according to IMGT convention as the region running from the second conserved V-encoded cysteine to the conserved J-encoded phenylalanine. Sequences without an unambiguous match to a single V gene segment were excluded from the earlier analysis of over 500 of the donors. In an earlier analysis of approximately 610 of the donors, V segments were called functional above 56.7% productive rearrangements and were called segregating when the between-donor standard deviation exceeded 5%. A statistical classification framework was developed to diagnose cytomegalovirus status using the catalog of TCR beta chain sequences. V and J gene assignment, in a later analysis, came from comparing TCR nucleotide sequences with IMGT/GENE-DB human TR gene sequences. In a later analysis, CDR3 sequences and most-parsimonious VDJ recombination scenarios were assigned using the TCRdist pipeline. In a later analysis, every TCR beta chain was defined by the combination of its CDR3 amino acid sequence and its V-gene family, and reads without a unique V-gene family were dropped. As a way to deal with suspected cross-contamination and a sequencing artifact, a later analysis dropped approximately 590 nucleotide sequences that were highly shared and had low generation probability. In a later analysis, a clonal expansion index was calculated for each public chain from normalized within-repertoire ranks of inferred template counts. Generation probabilities in a later analysis came from a VDJ recombination model fitted to out-of-frame rearrangements, and those results were checked against IGoR. Hypergeometric tests were used in a later analysis to score TCR-TCR, TCR-HLA and TCR-CMV co-occurrence, with a repertoire-size bias correction applied to the TCR pairs. A later analysis estimated false discovery rates by permuting HLA or CMV assignments 20 times. In a later analysis, co-occurring TCRs were grouped with DBSCAN, and TCRdist sequence similarity was added when clustering was performed within HLA-allele-positive subsets. Co-occurrence clustering excluded repertoires with fewer than 30,000 or more than 120,000 public chains, plus five with anomalous nucleotide sharing. TCRdb re-hosts the immuneACCESS table, in-frame sequences only. Its copies lack some clones; in the studies checked, an unresolved V gene accounts for under half of them, and the cause for the rest is not known. V, J and clone size reflect that table, while D and trimming were determined from the DNA. This sample comprises fewer than 200,000 clones, roughly four fifths of them detected only once. The leading ten clones occupy 0.65% to 0.95% of the sample.

The research as a whole found: A later analysis reported that several top co-occurrence clusters appeared linked to parvovirus B19, influenza, CMV and Epstein-Barr virus. Linkage disequilibrium might explain the correlated functional status among segregating V segments, but an unknown experimental factor could not be ruled out. Because HLA typing was unavailable for some donors at each locus, only the typed subset was used in association tests. A later analysis found that HLA-associated TCR beta chains were more clonally expanded and had lower generation probabilities than equally common non-associated chains. The authors suggested that the approach could potentially be generalized to other disease states and immunological phenotypes. The 87-base-pair reads could not distinguish some IMGT-functional V segments, including TRBV6-2 and TRBV6-3, so those segments were excluded. In both the original and validation cohorts, the classifier was reported to diagnose cytomegalovirus status with high specificity and sensitivity. Strong co-occurrence of HLA alleles, especially DR and DQ, made assigning TCR associations to individual alleles difficult. Sequencing depth was assumed to be roughly uniform across donors in the presence/absence analyses, though that assumption may not hold. A further reported finding was that TCR beta sequences accurately predicted the HLA-A and HLA-B alleles for most subjects in the first cohort. A few of the identified cytomegalovirus-associated TCR beta chains were confirmed in vitro to be specific for cytomegalovirus antigens. Specific HLA alleles were associated with about 17,000 TCR beta sequences at a false discovery rate of 0.05 in a later analysis. V-gene and J-gene trimming of TCR beta chains was associated with a missense DCLRE1C variant in a later genetic analysis, and the association was replicated in an independent cohort. Across donors, most TCR sequences were observed very rarely, whereas some public TCRs were present in many individuals. A later analysis found that TCR association rates varied across HLA loci, with DRB1 alleles showing the most associated TCRs and HLA-C alleles the fewest. A later analysis found that most CMV-associated TCR beta chains appeared HLA-restricted, with HLA associations seemingly driven largely by CMV exposure. A cluster of highly shared sequence variants was judged likely to represent a technical artifact of the sequencing pipeline. Broadly in line with IMGT annotations, most TCR beta V segments showed up in productive rearrangements about 90% or about 30% of the time in an earlier analysis of some 590 of the donors. The study gave a list of 150 to 200 TCR beta chains associated with cytomegalovirus. This cohort had only TCR beta chains sequenced, and the lack of alpha or paired-chain data limited which features could be detected. Compared with the approximately 710-donor mean, donors in an Asian-associated ancestry cluster had fewer N-insertions in productive TCRs, according to a later genetic analysis. Some 15 rarely observed V segments, including chromosome 9 orphons, were excluded from the earlier analysis of several hundred of the donors because counts were too low. Immune exposure information for the cohort was limited to CMV serostatus.

The rearranged segments are TRBV28 and TRBJ2-7; the best D guess is TRBD2, with 5 bases matching. The sample taken for sequencing was PBMCs. The clonotype was recovered from a female donor in good health and CMV-seronegative. The CDR3 region reads CASSRRSYEQYF. The DNA sequence is TGTGCCAGCAGTCGGAGGTCCTACGAGCAGTACTTC.